This section outlines one TCR beta chain sequence together with its context. With random hexamers, roughly 0.45 to 1 ug RNA was reverse transcribed. An immunoSEQ multiplex PCR amplified TCR beta CDR3 over 54 Vbeta and 13 Jbeta. TCRdb reanalysed the immunoSEQ multiplex PCR reads using MiXCR and keeps one entry per CDR3 protein. This sample has over 80,000 distinct CDR3 sequences; 94% occur once, and the top ten carry more than 0.8%. The sample comes from a study of CD8 T cells in Susac syndrome. Negative isolation yielded CD8+ and CD4+ T cells; FACS enriched TEMRA cells. Trimming removed 0 bases from V and 12 bases from J, with 14 bases in between. This CDR3 has 12 residues. The germline V gene has CDR1 GTSNPN and CDR2 SVGIG (reference sequence).

The V and J genes are TRBV30 and TRBJ1-1; possibly TRBD1 for D (5 bases). Sequencing input: CD8+ T cells from PBMCs. This TCR was recovered from a human donor with Susac syndrome. The CDR3: CAWSVNEGTPFF. For the CDR3, the DNA is TGTGCCTGGAGTGTAAATGAAGGGACCCCTTTCTTT.